Reported below is one T cell receptor (beta chain). What it binds is unknown. The CDR3 extends over 15 amino acids. V gave up 5 bases and J gave up 0 bases, with 15 bases separating them. Germline loops: CDR1 SGHDT, CDR2 YYEEEE. Primers for the PCR totalled 60 Vbeta and 13 Jbeta. The method was immunoSEQ multiplex PCR; TCRdb's version includes in-frame clones alone and lacks a portion of them. The profile covers about 81,000 clones, with more than 80% appearing a single time and about 2.5% taken by the ten largest. The sample comes from a study of cytomegalovirus exposure and HLA in healthy donors. Study-wide findings and caveats: Compared with the roughly 700-donor mean, an Asian-associated ancestry cluster reportedly had fewer N-insertions, according to a later analysis. About 90% or about 30% of the time was how often most TCR beta V segments were productive, according to an earlier analysis. In presence/absence analyses, roughly uniform sequencing depth across donors was assumed.

Each donor was nominally healthy when sampled (though unrecorded immune exposures were likely). The chain recombines TRBV5-6 with TRBJ2-7; weak D call: TRBD2 (7 bases). Sequenced material: PBMCs. This receptor was identified in a man between 18 and 35 years old in good health and CMV-seronegative. The CDR3 is CASSNRGALSYEQYF. The CDR3 DNA reads as TGTGCCAGCAGTAACCGGGGGGCCCTCTCCTACGAGCAGTACTTC.